The next 6 T cell receptor beta chains were all read from a single sample in a study of vaccination and CD4 T cells after COVID-19. Sequence data for DNA of cultured CD4+ T cells were generated by the Oncomine TCR Beta short-read assay. Via MiXCR, TCRdb re-called the PCR reads, giving one row per CDR3 protein. This sample has about 24,000 distinct CDR3 sequences, with around 60% found just once. These TCRs are of unknown antigen specificity. Indicated treatment: approximately nine-day PBMC culture with coronavirus spike peptide pools or control peptides (ViraFEST assay). This sample comprised CD4+ T cells from blood, cultured in vitro, obtained after SARS-CoV-2 vaccination. The receptors derive from a human donor who received a COVID-19 vaccine.

This clonotype was observed once. This rearrangement joins TRBV6-4 to TRBJ2-4, with 11 positions matching TRBD2. Germline CDR1 is MRHNA and CDR2 is SNTAGT. This CDR3 comprises 15 residues. V dropped 6 bases and J dropped 7; count of bases not matched to a gene: 8. The CDR3 coding sequence is TGTGCCAGCAGAGCTGATAGCGGGGGGGAGAACATTCAGTACTTC. Translated, it gives CASRADSGGENIQYF.

The J gene is TRBJ2-5, the V gene TRBV14, with a tentative D call TRBD2 (7 bases). The length of the CDR3 is 15 residues. In germline, CDR1 is SGHDN, CDR2 FVKESK. V was clipped by 4 bases and J by 2 bases, with 14 bases between them. The CDR3 coding sequence is TGTGCCAGCAGCCCTTTAAGGGGGGGGCAAGAGACCCAGTACTTC. It specifies CASSPLRGGQETQYF.

The CDR3 sequence: CATSNSPVNTEAFF. The CDR3 bases are TGTGCCACCAGCAACTCCCCAGTGAACACTGAAGCTTTCTTT. This rearrangement joins TRBV15 to TRBJ1-1; D gene unclear. CDR1 LNHNV and CDR2 YYDKDF come from the germline V gene (reference sequence). Trimming pared 4 bases from V and 0 bases from J, leaving 9 bases between. This CDR3 spans 14 amino acids.

This clonotype was seen more than once but under ten times. The rearrangement uses TRBV19 and TRBJ1-4; 8 nucleotides align to TRBD1. From germline, CDR1 is LNHDA and CDR2 SQIVND (reference sequence). Trimming removed 6 bases from V and 6 bases from J; junction bases left unmatched: 9. The CDR3 extends over 15 amino acids. In DNA, the CDR3 is TGTGCCAGTAGCCCAGGGGGCAGGGGGGATGAAAAACTGTTTTTT. Translation gives CASSPGGRGDEKLFF. Complete variable domain (other parts from reference TRBV19 and TRBJ1-4): DGGITQSPKYLFRKEGQNVTLSCEQNLNHDAMYWYRQDPGQGLRLIYYSQIVNDFQKGDIAEGYSVSREKKESFPLTVTSAQKNPTAFYLCASSPGGRGDEKLFFGSGTQLSVL.

This clonotype was seen more than once but under ten times. This chain connects TRBV7-2 to TRBJ1-5; 12 positions match TRBD1. V was pared by 1 base and J by 5 bases, with 3 bases of the junction left unmatched. CDR3 length: 16 residues. Looked up from germline, CDR1 is SGHTA and CDR2 is FQGNSA. CDR3 DNA: TGTGCCAGCAGCTTAGTAGGGACAGGGGGCGATCAGCCCCAGCATTTT. This encodes CASSLVGTGGDQPQHF.

This clonotype was recorded a few times. The CDR3 DNA sequence: TGCGCCAGCAGCTTGGCAGGCCCATATAGCAATCAGCCCCAGCATTTT. This sequence encodes CASSLAGPYSNQPQHF. The chain uses TRBV5-1 and TRBJ1-5; D unclear. CDR3 length: 16 residues. Germline assignment: CDR1 SGHRS and CDR2 YFSETQ. V lost 0 bases to trimming and J lost 0 bases, with 10 bases between them.